The 26 T cell receptor beta chains presented below share a single source sample, sequenced in a study of CD8 T cells in Susac syndrome. Reverse transcription of roughly 0.45 to 1 ug RNA was carried out with random hexamers. TCRdb processed the immunoSEQ multiplex PCR reads anew with MiXCR; each CDR3 protein has one entry. Altogether about 300,000 distinct CDR3 sequences are present, approximately 90% being singletons, with the ten largest covering around 0.2%. The sample was CD8+ T cells from PBMCs. The receptors derive from a human donor with multiple sclerosis.

J is TRBJ1-1 and V is TRBV19, with a tentative D call TRBD1 (6 bases). Germline values: CDR1 LNHDA, CDR2 SQIVND (reference sequence). The CDR3 loop spans 14 amino acids. Between the trimmed V and J ends, which lost 9 bases and 2 bases, there was a span of 16 bases. The CDR3 protein is CASRGGVINTEAFF. The CDR3 DNA sequence: TGTGCCAGCAGAGGGGGAGTGATCAACACTGAAGCTTTCTTT.

This clonotype appeared a single time. The chain is built from TRBV30 and TRBJ1-1, with D perhaps TRBD1 (6 bases). The length of the CDR3 is 13 residues. Germline CDR1 is GTSNPN and CDR2 is SVGIG (reference sequence). V was trimmed by 5 bases and J by 6 bases, leaving 16 bases between them. CDR3 protein: CAWALGGLAEAFF. The CDR3 nucleotides are TGTGCCTGGGCCTTAGGGGGGCTCGCTGAAGCTTTCTTT.

The chain combines TRBV30 with TRBJ1-1; 7 nucleotides align to TRBD1. Germline CDR1 reads GTSNPN; CDR2 reads SVGIG (reference sequence). Trimming cost V 8 bases and J 4 bases; bases outside gene matches: 4. This CDR3 is built from 11 residues. This CDR3 reads CAGDRVTEAFF. DNA of the CDR3: TGTGCCGGTGACAGGGTCACTGAAGCTTTCTTT.

The V and J genes are TRBV6-2 or TRBV6-3 and TRBJ1-1; weak D call: TRBD1 (5 bases). The CDR3 covers 13 residues. Germline CDR1 and CDR2: MNHEY and SVGEGT. The V end was cut by 6 bases, the J end by 4 bases, with 12 bases between. The CDR3 bases are TGTGCCAGCAGATCGTCCGGGGGCACTGAAGCTTTCTTT. This translates into CASRSSGGTEAFF.

The rearrangement uses TRBV29-1 and TRBJ1-5; D remains unclear. The ends were cut back, 0 bases at V and 0 bases at J, with 12 bases in the middle. This CDR3 has 16 residues. Germline loops: CDR1 SQVTM, CDR2 ANQGSEA. The DNA of the CDR3 is TGCAGCGTTGAAGACCCCCGGGTTGATAGCAATCAGCCCCAGCATTTT. It encodes CSVEDPRVDSNQPQHF.

The V gene is TRBV20-1, the J gene TRBJ2-2; 11 nucleotides match TRBD2. Germline-derived CDR1 and CDR2 are DFQATT and SNEGSKA (reference sequence). Trimming removed 3 bases from V and 3 bases from J; junction bases left unmatched: 3. CDR3 length: 15 amino acids. The CDR3 DNA follows: TGCAGTGCTAGGGGTAGCGGGAGGGACACCGGGGAGCTGTTTTTT. Residues: CSARGSGRDTGELFF.

The J gene is TRBJ2-7, the V gene TRBV20-1; 12 positions agree with TRBD2. The CDR3 totals 17 residues. Germline CDR1 is DFQATT and CDR2 is SNEGSKA (reference sequence). The trim removed 5 bases at V and 4 bases at J, leaving 15 bases unmatched. The CDR3 DNA reads as TGCAGTGCTCGCGACCTATGGACTAGCGGGACATCATACGAGCAGTACTTC. Translated, it gives CSARDLWTSGTSYEQYF.

This clonotype has only one observation. The chain links TRBV4-2 to TRBJ2-7; 9 bases are shared with TRBD1. V gave up 4 bases and J gave up 0 bases; unmatched junction bases: 4. Germline V lookup: CDR1 LGHNA, CDR2 YNFKEQ. The CDR3 runs to 15 residues. CDR3 bases: TGTGCCAGCAGCCTACAGGGGGCCGACTCCTACGAGCAGTACTTC. It yields the protein CASSLQGADSYEQYF.

V gene TRBV11-2 combines with J gene TRBJ2-7, with D possibly being TRBD1 (5 bases). Trimming cost V 1 base and J 7 bases, with 14 bases left between them. Germline assignment: CDR1 SGHAT and CDR2 FQNNGV. There are 14 residues in the CDR3. The CDR3 loop is CASSLGAGAWEQYF. The CDR3, as DNA: TGTGCCAGCAGCTTAGGTGCTGGGGCATGGGAGCAGTACTTC.

The rearrangement links TRBV12-3 or TRBV12-4 to TRBJ2-5; D unclear. The CDR3 is 14 amino acids. Trimming left V 3 bases short and J 1 base short, with 9 bases between. The CDR3 coding sequence is TGTGCCAGCAGTTTTGCGAGGACCCAAGAGACCCAGTACTTC. Protein: CASSFARTQETQYF.

This clonotype was detected once. The chain is built from TRBV3-1 and TRBJ2-7; either TRBD1 or TRBD2 may fit D (5 bases each). CDR1 and CDR2 (germline): LGHDT, YNNKEL (reference sequence). The germline V and J ends were trimmed by 3 bases and 2 bases, with 14 bases remaining between them. The CDR3 is made up of 15 amino acids. In DNA, the CDR3 is TGTGCCAGCAGCCACCTAGTCGGGGCTGCCTACGAGCAGTACTTC. Its translation: CASSHLVGAAYEQYF.

This clonotype was observed a few times. It is unclear where the CDR3 begins or ends on the DNA, so no DNA is shown, and the CDR3 is as TCRdb lists it. The chain combines TRBV27 with TRBJ2-5. Per germline, CDR1 MNHEY and CDR2 SMNVEV (reference sequence). From its first to its last residue, the CDR3 has 13 amino acids. The CDR3 is CASSSSTRETQYF.

In DNA, the CDR3 is TGTGCCAGCAGCGCAAGTGGCTACGAGCAGTACTTC. Translating it yields CASSASGYEQYF. The chain couples TRBV9 to TRBJ2-7; D uncertain. The CDR3 is 12 residues long. Looked up from germline, CDR1 is SGDLS and CDR2 is YYNGEE. The V end was cut by 3 bases, the J end by 3 bases, with 7 bases between.

The CDR3: CAISESLVPAPPKNIQYF. DNA for the CDR3: TGTGCCATCAGTGAGTCGTTAGTCCCGGCCCCCCCCAAAAACATTCAGTACTTC. The chain has TRBV10-3 and TRBJ2-4; D unclear. Germline CDR1 is ENHRY and CDR2 is SYGVKD. CDR3 length equals 18 residues. The V end was cut by 0 bases, the J end by 2 bases, with 17 bases between.

Here the CDR3 reads CASSPGTSGNEQYF. In DNA form, the CDR3 reads TGTGCCAGCAGTCCCGGGACTAGCGGAAACGAGCAGTACTTC. This chain links TRBV27 with TRBJ2-7; TRBD2 matches 11 bases. This CDR3 contains 14 residues. Germline CDR1 is MNHEY and CDR2 is SMNVEV (reference sequence). V lost 5 bases and J lost 5; bases outside the gene matches: 5.

There are a few counts of this clonotype. This chain links TRBV6-1 with TRBJ2-3, with no clear D. Trimming removed 3 bases at V and 10 bases at J, with 20 bases between. The germline CDR1 and CDR2 sequences are MNHNS and SASEGT. The CDR3 runs 15 residues. In nucleotides, the CDR3 is TGTGCCAGCAGTGAGCTGGTCCTAGTCCGGGCGGCGCAGTATTTT. It specifies CASSELVLVRAAQYF.

The V call is TRBV24-1, the J call TRBJ2-1, with no clear D. CDR1 and CDR2 from the germline V gene are KGHDR and SFDVKD. The V end was cut by 5 bases, the J end by 9 bases, with 16 bases between. This CDR3 has 14 amino acids. Written as DNA, the CDR3 is TGTGCCACCAGTGCCTCCGGCCGTAACGGTGAGCAGTTCTTC. It translates to CATSASGRNGEQFF.

The chain is built from TRBV27 and TRBJ2-1, with D unresolved. The CDR3 is made up of 15 amino acids. CDR1 is MNHEY, CDR2 SMNVEV, per germline (reference sequence). The V end lost 4 bases, the J end lost 8 bases, and 18 bases lay between the germline ends. The DNA for the CDR3 is TGTGCCAGCAGTTCGGACCGTCGTGGCGGCGATGAGCAGTTCTTC. Protein: CASSSDRRGGDEQFF.

The V and J genes are TRBV20-1 and TRBJ2-7; D may match TRBD1 or TRBD2 (5 bases each). The V end lost 8 bases, the J end lost 0 bases, and 14 bases lay between the germline ends. The CDR3 length is 13 residues. CDR1 and CDR2 (germline): DFQATT, SNEGSKA (reference sequence). DNA for the CDR3: TGCAGTTTGGACGGGACGGACTCCTACGAGCAGTACTTC. Amino acid sequence: CSLDGTDSYEQYF.

The chain uses TRBV19 and TRBJ1-5; 10 bases agree with TRBD1. Germline CDR1 LNHDA, CDR2 SQIVND (reference sequence). This CDR3 contains 16 residues. V was clipped by 9 bases and J by 1 base; unmatched bases: 9. CDR3 sequence reads: CASLDRDRGSNQPQHF. For the CDR3, the DNA is TGTGCCAGCCTGGACCGGGACAGGGGAAGCAATCAGCCCCAGCATTTT. Filled out from reference TRBV19 and TRBJ1-5, the complete variable domain reads DGGITQSPKYLFRKEGQNVTLSCEQNLNHDAMYWYRQDPGQGLRLIYYSQIVNDFQKGDIAEGYSVSREKKESFPLTVTSAQKNPTAFYLCASLDRDRGSNQPQHFGDGTRLSIL.

V gene TRBV10-3 combines with J gene TRBJ2-7; possibly TRBD1 for D (5 bases). Trimming stripped 6 bases from V and 2 bases from J, with 14 bases between. The CDR3 sequence is 14 residues long. Germline V CDR1 and CDR2: ENHRY, SYGVKD. CDR3 protein: CAISSGSQAYEQYF. The CDR3 DNA is TGTGCCATCAGCTCCGGATCACAGGCCTACGAGCAGTACTTC.

This rearrangement joins TRBV5-5 to TRBJ2-1, with D maybe TRBD2 (5 bases). Germline V gives CDR1 SGHKS, CDR2 YYEKEE (reference sequence). The CDR3 spans 14 residues. V was clipped by 0 bases and J by 6 bases, with 10 bases between them. CDR3 region: CASSLGPGGNEQFF. The DNA for the CDR3 is TGTGCCAGCAGCTTGGGACCTGGAGGCAATGAGCAGTTCTTC.

The gene calls are TRBV6-5 and TRBJ2-2, with 13 bases that match TRBD2. V dropped 4 bases and J dropped 10; count of bases not matched to a gene: 3. Germline lookup yields CDR1 MNHEY and CDR2 SVGAGI. The CDR3 covers 14 residues. The CDR3, as DNA: TGTGCCAGCAGTTTCGGACTAGCGGGAGCGGAGCTGTTTTTT. This sequence encodes CASSFGLAGAELFF.

CDR3 bases: TGTGCCAGCAGTCCCCGGGGGATTAGCAATCAGCCCCAGCATTTT. This gives the protein CASSPRGISNQPQHF. This chain links TRBV28 with TRBJ1-5; D might be TRBD1 (5 bases). Trimming took 5 bases from V and 0 from J, leaving 11 bases between them. This CDR3 has 15 residues. The germline CDR1 and CDR2 sequences are MDHEN and SYDVKM.

V usage is TRBV19 and J usage is TRBJ2-1; 7 nucleotides agree with TRBD2. This CDR3 spans 15 amino acids. With 3 bases clipped from V and 7 bases from J, the junction kept 9 bases outside the gene matches. CDR1 is LNHDA and CDR2 is SQIVND in the germline V gene (reference sequence). The CDR3 loop is CASSMTSYSSNEQFF. The CDR3 DNA reads TGTGCCAGTAGTATGACTAGCTACTCTTCGAATGAGCAGTTCTTC.

The CDR3 DNA reads TGTGCCAGCAGCCCTTTAGGGAACTATGGCTACACCTTC. Translated: CASSPLGNYGYTF. This chain uses TRBV14 with TRBJ1-2, with unresolved D. Trimming left V 4 bases short and J 2 bases short, with 8 bases between. The CDR3 is made up of 13 amino acids. Germline lookup yields CDR1 SGHDN and CDR2 FVKESK.